Below, 10 T cell receptor beta chains from the same sample are listed, as sequenced in a study of cytomegalovirus exposure and HLA in healthy donors. PCR primers comprised 60 Vbeta and 13 Jbeta primers. The assay was immunoSEQ multiplex PCR, and TCRdb's table has in-frame clones only and misses some. This sample has roughly 90,000 clones, with about 90% found just once. The sequenced material came from PBMCs. The receptors were sampled from a man aged 18 to 30 in good health and CMV-seronegative.

This clone has only one observation. The gene calls are TRBV18 and TRBJ1-5; possible D gene TRBD1, 5 bases. V dropped 6 bases and J dropped 7 bases, with 16 bases sitting between them. CDR1 is KGHSH, CDR2 LQKENI, per germline. This CDR3 region has 14 residues. DNA of the CDR3: TGTGCCAGCTCCCCTGACACAGGACTACAGCCCCAGCATTTT. The encoded protein is CASSPDTGLQPQHF.

The chain couples TRBV4-1 to TRBJ2-7; 11 nucleotides align to TRBD2. Germline V gene lookup returns CDR1 MGHRA and CDR2 YSYEKL. Trimming removed 5 bases from V and 0 bases from J; junction bases left unmatched: 21. The CDR3 spans 21 residues. Written as DNA, the CDR3 is TGCGCCAGCAGCTCAAGGCAGTCGTCTAGCGGGAGGCCCAAAGTCTCCTACGAGCAGTACTTC. It encodes CASSSRQSSSGRPKVSYEQYF.

This rearrangement joins TRBV28 to TRBJ2-1; D is possibly TRBD1 (6 bases). Trimming cost V 2 bases and J 6 bases, with 23 bases left between them. This CDR3 is built from 18 residues. CDR1 and CDR2 (germline): MDHEN, SYDVKM. CDR3 in amino acids: CASSLRQVTGSYVNEQFF. For the CDR3, the DNA is TGTGCCAGCAGTTTAAGACAGGTTACAGGTTCGTATGTCAATGAGCAGTTCTTC. The entire variable domain, with the rest obtained from reference TRBV28 and TRBJ2-1, is as follows: DVKVTQSSRYLVKRTGEKVFLECVQDMDHENMFWYRQDPGLGLRLIYFSYDVKMKEKGDIPEGYSVSREKKERFSLILESASTNQTSMYLCASSLRQVTGSYVNEQFFGPGTRLTVL.

The rearrangement uses TRBV19 and TRBJ1-1; D unresolved. V was pared by 3 bases and J by 2 bases, with 10 bases between. The CDR3 consists of 14 residues. CDR1 and CDR2 from the germline V gene are LNHDA and SQIVND (reference sequence). CDR3 region: CASSMREINTEAFF. The CDR3 DNA is TGTGCCAGTAGTATGAGGGAGATAAACACTGAAGCTTTCTTT.

The J gene is TRBJ2-1, the V gene TRBV5-4; 10 bases are a match to TRBD1. Germline V gene data show CDR1 as SGHNT and CDR2 as YYREEE (reference sequence). V trimming: 4 bases; J trimming: 1 base; junction bases outside the gene matches: 8. The CDR3 totals 17 residues. The CDR3 here is CASSLTPGQGSYNEQFF. Here the CDR3 DNA reads TGTGCCAGCAGCCTTACCCCGGGACAGGGGTCCTACAATGAGCAGTTCTTC.

The rearrangement links TRBV28 to TRBJ2-5; TRBD2 agrees at 14 bases. Germline CDR1 MDHEN, CDR2 SYDVKM. V lost 7 bases, J lost 11 bases, and 12 bases stayed unmatched. The CDR3 is 15 residues long. This CDR3 is CASTSEPGLAGEQYF. The CDR3 nucleotides read TGTGCCAGCACCAGCGAACCGGGACTAGCGGGGGAGCAGTACTTC.

The J gene is TRBJ1-3, the V gene TRBV7-2; 7 nucleotides agree with TRBD1. With 1 base clipped from V and 4 bases from J, the junction kept 4 bases outside the gene matches. Germline V gene sequence: CDR1 SGHTA, CDR2 FQGNSA. The length of the CDR3 is 15 residues. CDR3 bases: TGTGCCAGCAGCTTAGAACAGGGGACCGGAAACACCATATATTTT. This codes for CASSLEQGTGNTIYF.

The chain has TRBV13 and TRBJ2-5; 14 bases line up with TRBD2. There are 16 residues in the CDR3. Germline V gene data show CDR1 as PRHDT and CDR2 as FYEKMQ (reference sequence). With 4 bases clipped from V and 5 bases from J, the junction kept 6 bases outside the gene matches. The CDR3 DNA reads as TGTGCCAGCAGCTCCCCTTGGACTAGCGGGAGGGAGACCCAGTACTTC. Its translation is CASSSPWTSGRETQYF.

V and J are TRBV2 and TRBJ2-1, with TRBD2 matching 7 bases. Trimming cost V 2 bases and J 6 bases; bases outside gene matches: 7. The CDR3 is made up of 15 amino acids. The germline gives CDR1 SNHLY, CDR2 FYNNEI. This chain's CDR3 is CASSERGTISNEQFF. CDR3 DNA sequence: TGTGCCAGCAGTGAACGAGGGACTATTAGCAATGAGCAGTTCTTC. The variable domain in full, completed from reference TRBV2 and TRBJ2-1, reads EPEVTQTPSHQVTQMGQEVILRCVPISNHLYFYWYRQILGQKVEFLVSFYNNEISEKSEIFDDQFSVERPDGSNFTLKIRSTKLEDSAMYFCASSERGTISNEQFFGPGTRLTVL.

The chain couples TRBV20-1 to TRBJ2-1; D is undetermined. The V end lost 7 bases, the J end lost 5 bases, and 9 bases lay between the germline ends. In germline, CDR1 is DFQATT, CDR2 SNEGSKA (reference sequence). This CDR3 has 11 residues. The CDR3 spells CSVGRNNEQFF. The CDR3 coding sequence is TGCAGTGTGGGCCGTAACAATGAGCAGTTCTTC.